A single sample is the source of the 26 T cell receptor beta chains below, sequenced in a study of CD8 T cells in ankylosing spondylitis (dated by TCRdb to about 2017). Study-wide findings and limitations: A TCR beta motif of seven or eight highly homologous amino acid variants appeared characteristic of blood from ankylosing spondylitis patients.

No antigen has been assigned to these receptors. Libraries were prepared through 5' RACE. Sequencer: Illumina HiSeq 2500. Using fastp trimming at Q25 and MiXCR clonotype assembly, TCRdb reanalyzed the public sequencing data and kept in-frame beta chains. Under each unique CDR3 protein, matching rows form one entry showing the most common genes and DNA. The sample has about 450,000 distinct CDR3 sequences on record, 25% to 30% of them singletons. The top ten clonotypes cover about 0.9% of the sample. The sample taken for sequencing was blood, either unsorted or a sorted T cell fraction (not recorded which). These receptors all come from a male donor with ankylosing spondylitis.

The rearrangement joins TRBV9 to TRBJ1-2; possible D gene TRBD1, 6 bases. The V gene lost 4 bases and the J gene lost 4 bases, with 14 bases spanning the gap. Germline V gene data show CDR1 as SGDLS and CDR2 as YYNGEE. This CDR3 contains 14 residues. As DNA, the CDR3 is TGTGCCAGCAGCTTAACAGGGTCCCTCTATGGCTACACCTTC. Amino acid sequence: CASSLTGSLYGYTF.

This clonotype showed up many times. The gene calls are TRBV12-3 or TRBV12-4 and TRBJ2-3; D is unresolved. The ends were cut back, 8 bases at V and 4 bases at J, with 10 bases in the middle. This CDR3 has 12 amino acids. CDR3: CASPCGPDTQYF. The CDR3 coding sequence is TGTGCCAGCCCCTGCGGTCCAGATACGCAGTATTTT.

This chain links TRBV2 with TRBJ2-7, with D possibly TRBD1 on 6 matching bases. This CDR3 is 14 amino acids long. V was shortened by 8 bases and J by 5 bases, with 19 bases between the two germline ends. Germline assignment: CDR1 SNHLY and CDR2 FYNNEI. This CDR3 is CASGGQLHVHEQYF. The DNA for the CDR3 is TGTGCCAGCGGCGGACAGCTCCACGTTCACGAGCAGTACTTC.

The chain joins TRBV5-1 to TRBJ2-1; possibly TRBD1 for D (6 bases). The CDR3 loop spans 12 amino acids. CDR1 is SGHRS, CDR2 YFSETQ, per germline. V was cut by 4 bases and J by 6 bases, with 8 bases left in between. CDR3 region: CASSKDSNEQFF. Written as DNA, the CDR3 is TGCGCCAGCAGCAAGGACAGCAATGAGCAGTTCTTC.

This clonotype has at least ten counts. This rearrangement joins TRBV7-9 to TRBJ2-1; D is unclear. The V gene's germline CDR1 is SEHNR and CDR2 FQNEAQ (reference sequence). V gave up 5 bases and J gave up 3 bases, with 8 bases separating them. The CDR3 covers 13 residues. The CDR3: CASSKRDYNEQFF. Here the CDR3 DNA reads TGTGCCAGCAGCAAACGAGACTACAATGAGCAGTTCTTC. Combining the CDR3 with reference TRBV7-9 and TRBJ2-1 gives the whole variable domain DTGVSQNPRHKITKRGQNVTFRCDPISEHNRLYWYRQTLGQGPEFLTYFQNEAQLEKSRLLSDRFSAERPKGSFSTLEIQRTEQGDSAMYLCASSKRDYNEQFFGPGTRLTVL.

This clonotype was observed a few times. The chain combines TRBV11-2 with TRBJ2-1; D possibly corresponds to TRBD1 (8 bases). Germline assignment: CDR1 SGHAT and CDR2 FQNNGV. The CDR3 consists of 21 residues. Trimming left V 0 bases short and J 5 bases short, with 29 bases between. The chain's CDR3 is CASSLDSAWTGRGTTDNEQFF. The CDR3, as DNA: TGTGCCAGCAGCTTAGATTCGGCCTGGACAGGGCGGGGGACTACCGACAATGAGCAGTTCTTC.

The chain joins TRBV9 to TRBJ2-3; maybe TRBD1 (5 bases). The CDR3 contains 15 residues. The V and J ends lost 0 bases and 4 bases respectively, with 12 bases between them. CDR1 is SGDLS and CDR2 is YYNGEE in the germline V gene. The CDR3 loop reads CASSVVRGIADTQYF. The CDR3 coding sequence is TGTGCCAGCAGCGTAGTAAGGGGTATCGCAGATACGCAGTATTTT.

This chain connects TRBV20-1 to TRBJ2-4; no firm D call. The germline V and J ends were trimmed by 2 bases and 0 bases, with 5 bases remaining between them. The CDR3 runs to 13 residues. The germline V gene encodes CDR1 DFQATT and CDR2 SNEGSKA (reference sequence). CDR3 sequence: CSARTPAKNIQYF. The DNA of the CDR3 is TGCAGTGCTAGAACCCCAGCCAAAAACATTCAGTACTTC.

There are a few counts of this clonotype. The chain is built from TRBV18 and TRBJ2-7, with a tentative D call TRBD1 (6 bases). Germline V gives CDR1 KGHSH, CDR2 LQKENI. V was cut by 3 bases and J by 3 bases, with 12 bases left in between. This CDR3 region has 14 residues. The DNA of the CDR3 is TGTGCCAGCTCACCTGACCTAGGGGGCTACGAGCAGTACTTC. Its protein product is CASSPDLGGYEQYF.

This clonotype was found a few times. The V call is TRBV30, the J call TRBJ1-2; D may be TRBD1 (6 bases). Germline V gives CDR1 GTSNPN, CDR2 SVGIG (reference sequence). Trimming removed 1 base from V and 1 base from J, with 7 bases in between. The CDR3 is 13 residues long. The CDR3: CAWSADSNYGYTF. The CDR3 DNA is TGTGCCTGGAGTGCGGACAGTAACTATGGCTACACCTTC.

The gene calls are TRBV6-1 and TRBJ2-7; D not resolved. V dropped 2 bases and J dropped 4 bases, with 12 bases sitting between them. Germline values: CDR1 MNHNS, CDR2 SASEGT. The CDR3 runs 14 residues. This CDR3 is CASSEISNRYEQYF. CDR3 coding DNA: TGTGCCAGCAGTGAAATTTCGAATCGGTACGAGCAGTACTTC.

This clonotype was picked up a small number of times. The V and J genes are TRBV11-2 and TRBJ2-2; possibly TRBD2 for D (6 bases). The V and J ends lost 5 bases and 3 bases respectively, with 13 bases between them. The CDR3 covers 15 residues. The germline V gene encodes CDR1 SGHAT and CDR2 FQNNGV. CDR3 sequence reads: CASSLYGGYTGELFF. In DNA form, the CDR3 reads TGTGCCAGCAGCCTCTACGGGGGTTACACCGGGGAGCTGTTTTTT.

V gene TRBV4-2 combines with J gene TRBJ2-7, with TRBD2 as a possible D gene (6 bases). CDR1 and CDR2 from the germline V gene are LGHNA and YNFKEQ. The CDR3 is made up of 16 amino acids. Trimming shortened V by 0 bases and J by 2 bases, and 14 bases separated the two germline ends. As DNA, the CDR3 is TGTGCCAGCAGCCAAGATTGGGTAGCGGCACCCTACGAGCAGTACTTC. This gives the protein CASSQDWVAAPYEQYF.

J is TRBJ2-7 and V is TRBV29-1, with a possible D match to TRBD1 (5 bases). The germline V gene encodes CDR1 SQVTM and CDR2 ANQGSEA. V shed 5 bases and J shed 2 bases, with 13 bases lying between them. This CDR3 region has 13 residues. The CDR3 DNA reads as TGCAGCGTTATACAGGCCCCAACCTACGAGCAGTACTTC. Translation: CSVIQAPTYEQYF.

This clonotype was seen only a few times. V is TRBV9 and J is TRBJ2-2; 9 bases are shared with TRBD2. CDR3 length: 16 amino acids. Germline V gene sequence: CDR1 SGDLS, CDR2 YYNGEE. J was trimmed by 0 bases and V by 2 bases; bases with no gene match: 2. CDR3 region: CASSVSGRANTGELFF. In nucleotides, the CDR3 is TGTGCCAGCAGCGTTAGCGGGAGAGCGAACACCGGGGAGCTGTTTTTT.

This clonotype was counted between two and nine times. This chain joins TRBV20-1 and TRBJ2-1; 8 bases line up with TRBD2. Per germline, CDR1 DFQATT and CDR2 SNEGSKA (reference sequence). This CDR3 region has 13 residues. Trimming removed 6 bases from V and 6 bases from J; junction bases left unmatched: 7. The CDR3 nucleotides read TGCAGTGCCGGGAGGGGGGAGGTCAATGAGCAGTTCTTC. Translation gives CSAGRGEVNEQFF.

The table lists this clonotype with a few counts. The chain joins TRBV12-3 or TRBV12-4 to TRBJ1-5; the match to TRBD1 covers 8 bases. Trimming took 6 bases from V and 2 from J; bases not matched to a gene: 6. CDR3 size: 15 residues. CDR3 amino acids: CASRRGTGRNQPQHF. The CDR3 nucleotides are TGTGCCAGCAGGCGGGGGACAGGACGCAATCAGCCCCAGCATTTT.

This clonotype was observed at least ten times. The chain has TRBV20-1 and TRBJ2-7, with D uncertain. Germline loops: CDR1 DFQATT, CDR2 SNEGSKA (reference sequence). CDR3 length equals 12 residues. The V gene lost 5 bases and the J gene lost 3 bases, with 11 bases spanning the gap. CDR3 coding DNA: TGCAGTGCTGGCAAGGGCATCTACGAGCAGTACTTC. Its translation is CSAGKGIYEQYF.

This clonotype was found many times. The gene calls are TRBV20-1 and TRBJ2-7, with D unresolved. The CDR3 covers 14 residues. Germline V CDR1 and CDR2: DFQATT, SNEGSKA (reference sequence). V lost 0 bases and J lost 3, with 12 bases in between. The CDR3 spells CSAREIVLGYEQYF. In DNA form, the CDR3 reads TGCAGTGCTAGAGAGATAGTGCTCGGCTACGAGCAGTACTTC.

The chain has TRBV20-1 and TRBJ2-3; the match to TRBD1 covers 7 bases. The CDR3 length is 14 residues. The V gene's germline CDR1 is DFQATT and CDR2 SNEGSKA (reference sequence). V trimming: 5 bases; J trimming: 0 bases; junction bases outside the gene matches: 5. Here the CDR3 reads CSASGGTSTDTQYF. In nucleotides, the CDR3 is TGCAGTGCTTCAGGGGGTACTAGCACAGATACGCAGTATTTT.

This clonotype was found a few times. The gene calls are TRBV7-8 and TRBJ1-1, with a tentative D call TRBD1 (5 bases). Germline CDR1 and CDR2: SGHVS and FQNEAQ. V gave up 1 base and J gave up 4 bases, with 10 bases separating them. CDR3 size: 14 residues. CDR3 amino acids: CASSLEGDATEAFF. The CDR3 DNA follows: TGTGCCAGCAGCTTAGAAGGGGATGCCACTGAAGCTTTCTTT.

In this sample, this clonotype turned up many times. The chain employs TRBV11-2 and TRBJ2-1; D not resolved. The CDR3 is 12 residues long. In germline, CDR1 is SGHAT, CDR2 FQNNGV. V was pared by 3 bases and J by 0 bases, with 0 bases between. CDR3 sequence: CASSFSYNEQFF. The DNA of the CDR3 is TGTGCCAGCAGCTTCTCCTACAATGAGCAGTTCTTC.

The chain is built from TRBV2 and TRBJ2-1; D gene ambiguous. The V and J ends lost 4 bases and 7 bases respectively, with 11 bases between them. This CDR3 spans 13 amino acids. CDR1 is SNHLY and CDR2 is FYNNEI in the germline V gene. The DNA for the CDR3 is TGTGCCAGCAGTGCAAGTCCCGGGAATGAGCAGTTCTTC. Its translation is CASSASPGNEQFF. Supplemented by reference TRBV2 and TRBJ2-1, the full variable domain reads EPEVTQTPSHQVTQMGQEVILRCVPISNHLYFYWYRQILGQKVEFLVSFYNNEISEKSEIFDDQFSVERPDGSNFTLKIRSTKLEDSAMYFCASSASPGNEQFFGPGTRLTVL.

The chain is built from TRBV5-1 and TRBJ1-4; D is unresolved. V lost 0 bases to trimming and J lost 8 bases, with 11 bases between them. There are 14 residues in the CDR3. CDR1 is SGHRS, CDR2 YFSETQ, per germline. CDR3 bases: TGCGCCAGCAGCTTGGATGGTAGGTCCGAAAAACTGTTTTTT. Translated: CASSLDGRSEKLFF.

This clonotype was detected only a few times. V gene TRBV19 combines with J gene TRBJ2-1; D unclear. Trimming pared 7 bases from V and 8 bases from J, leaving 9 bases between. The CDR3 runs to 11 residues. Germline V gives CDR1 LNHDA, CDR2 SQIVND (reference sequence). As DNA, the CDR3 is TGTGCCAGTACTAATGTCCATGAGCAGTTCTTC. It yields the protein CASTNVHEQFF.

This clonotype appeared a few times. The V call is TRBV20-1, the J call TRBJ2-5; 8 bases are shared with TRBD2. CDR1 and CDR2 (germline): DFQATT, SNEGSKA (reference sequence). The trim removed 6 bases at V and 1 base at J, leaving 10 bases unmatched. The CDR3 sequence is 15 residues long. The CDR3 here is CSASPASGSQETQYF. The CDR3, as DNA: TGCAGTGCCAGCCCCGCTAGCGGGTCCCAAGAGACCCAGTACTTC.